The 26 T cell receptor beta chains listed next were all sequenced from one sample in a study of graft-versus-host responses after intestinal transplantation. TCRdb's table, derived via immunoSEQ multiplex PCR, lists solely in-frame clones and lacks some. The data show about 120,000 clones, roughly 93% seen once. These receptors have no known antigen. This sample comprised unstimulated CD4+ T cells sorted from spleen or lymph node cells, obtained before intestinal transplant. The receptors here all came from a human donor who received an intestinal transplant.

This clone has only one observation. The V call is TRBV18, the J call TRBJ1-1; D is uncertain. This CDR3 contains 15 residues. Trimming removed 6 bases from V and 3 bases from J, with 17 bases in between. In germline, CDR1 is KGHSH, CDR2 LQKENI. CDR3 DNA: TGTGCCAGCTCTTCAAACGCGGGCTTTGACACTGAAGCTTTCTTT. It yields the protein CASSSNAGFDTEAFF.

The V and J genes are TRBV9 and TRBJ2-1; TRBD2 might be the D (6 bases). CDR3 size: 21 residues. Germline loops: CDR1 SGDLS, CDR2 YYNGEE. The V end was cut by 4 bases, the J end by 0 bases, with 29 bases between. CDR3 sequence reads: CASSPRGPSRLAETSYNEQFF. DNA for the CDR3: TGTGCCAGCAGCCCAAGAGGCCCCTCAAGATTAGCGGAGACCTCCTACAATGAGCAGTTCTTC.

The V gene is TRBV6-1, the J gene TRBJ2-5; 10 nucleotides align to TRBD2. This CDR3 region has 15 residues. Germline V gene sequence: CDR1 MNHNS, CDR2 SASEGT. Trimming took 6 bases from V and 0 from J; bases not matched to a gene: 4. The CDR3 nucleotides read TGTGCCAGCAGCGTTGGACTAGCGGACCAAGAGACCCAGTACTTC. Its translation is CASSVGLADQETQYF.

V and J are TRBV5-6 and TRBJ2-1; D not resolved. The CDR3 sequence is 15 residues long. Trimming left V 3 bases short and J 2 bases short, with 12 bases between. CDR1 and CDR2 from the germline V gene are SGHDT and YYEEEE. The CDR3 is CASSSGYSTYNEQFF. The DNA of the CDR3 is TGTGCCAGCAGCTCAGGTTACAGCACCTACAATGAGCAGTTCTTC.

The chain links TRBV4-1 to TRBJ2-5, with D perhaps matching TRBD2 (5 bases). This CDR3 contains 16 residues. With 1 base removed from V and 0 bases from J, the gap between germline ends came to 12 bases. Germline V gives CDR1 MGHRA, CDR2 YSYEKL. The chain's CDR3 is CASSQGTGSYQETQYF. CDR3 coding DNA: TGCGCCAGCAGCCAAGGAACGGGGAGTTACCAAGAGACCCAGTACTTC.

The rearrangement links TRBV9 to TRBJ2-7; 9 nucleotides match TRBD1. Germline CDR1 SGDLS, CDR2 YYNGEE. The V segment lost 3 bases and the J segment 2 bases; nucleotides outside the gene matches: 3. This CDR3 contains 14 residues. The CDR3 DNA reads as TGTGCCAGCAGCGACGGACAGGGGCCCTACGAGCAGTACTTC. Translation: CASSDGQGPYEQYF.

The CDR3 coding sequence is TGTGCCAGTAGAAAAGACGGACAGAAGAGGGCCCAGCATTTT. Translation gives CASRKDGQKRAQHF. The V gene is TRBV19, the J gene TRBJ1-5; a possible D gene is TRBD1 (6 bases). V lost 6 bases, J lost 11 bases, and 20 bases lay in between. The CDR3 has 14 residues. The germline V gene encodes CDR1 LNHDA and CDR2 SQIVND (reference sequence).

The CDR3 reads CASSLSWRTYEQYF. The CDR3 region has the DNA TGTGCCAGCAGTTTAAGCTGGCGAACCTACGAGCAGTACTTC. The chain uses TRBV27 and TRBJ2-7; D is unclear. The germline V gene encodes CDR1 MNHEY and CDR2 SMNVEV (reference sequence). V was trimmed by 2 bases and J by 2 bases, leaving 10 bases between them. CDR3 length: 14 residues.

This sequence joins TRBV11-2 and TRBJ1-5, with a tentative D call TRBD1 (6 bases). CDR1 and CDR2 (germline): SGHAT, FQNNGV. V was trimmed by 2 bases and J by 6 bases, leaving 11 bases between them. The CDR3 consists of 14 residues. CDR3: CASSLHRAGQPQHF. CDR3 coding DNA: TGTGCCAGCAGCTTACACAGGGCTGGTCAGCCCCAGCATTTT.

The chain has TRBV30 and TRBJ2-7; D is possibly TRBD1 or TRBD2 (5 bases each). The CDR3 loop spans 12 amino acids. Germline V gene lookup returns CDR1 GTSNPN and CDR2 SVGIG (reference sequence). V was pared by 8 bases and J by 3 bases, with 14 bases between. The CDR3 sequence is CAGGRHRYEQYF. As DNA, the CDR3 is TGTGCCGGGGGAAGACACCGCTACGAGCAGTACTTC.

The chain has TRBV30 and TRBJ2-7; no firm D call. V was trimmed by 1 base and J by 4 bases, leaving 8 bases between them. The CDR3 has 12 residues. CDR1 and CDR2 (germline): GTSNPN, SVGIG (reference sequence). The CDR3 sequence: CAWSDSSYEQYF. CDR3 bases: TGTGCCTGGAGTGATTCGTCGTACGAGCAGTACTTC.

This rearrangement joins TRBV19 to TRBJ1-2; D not certain. The V gene's germline CDR1 is LNHDA and CDR2 SQIVND (reference sequence). The CDR3 has 16 amino acids. Deletions cut 1 base from V and 5 bases from J, with 17 bases between. For the CDR3, the DNA is TGTGCCAGTAGTATAGTAGGAGGGAGCACGGGGTATGGCTACACCTTC. This encodes CASSIVGGSTGYGYTF.

This sequence joins TRBV5-4 and TRBJ2-5; 8 bases are a match to TRBD1. The CDR3 has 13 amino acids. Germline assignment: CDR1 SGHNT and CDR2 YYREEE (reference sequence). Trimming at V came to 6 bases and at J to 2 bases, leaving 3 bases not matched to a gene. CDR3 loop: CASTNRGQETQYF. For the CDR3, the DNA is TGTGCCAGCACCAACAGGGGGCAAGAGACCCAGTACTTC.

The V gene is TRBV29-1, the J gene TRBJ2-2; D unclear. The CDR3 totals 13 residues. V was trimmed by 1 base and J by 5 bases, leaving 8 bases between them. Germline values: CDR1 SQVTM, CDR2 ANQGSEA. DNA for the CDR3: TGCAGCGTTGAAGTGCCTGGAACCGGGGAGCTGTTTTTT. Amino acids: CSVEVPGTGELFF.

This sequence joins TRBV19 and TRBJ1-3; TRBD1 is a possible D gene (5 bases). Per germline, CDR1 LNHDA and CDR2 SQIVND (reference sequence). V gave up 3 bases and J gave up 0 bases, with 9 bases separating them. CDR3 length: 15 amino acids. The CDR3 DNA sequence: TGTGCCAGTAGTATGCGGGACCTCTCTGGAAACACCATATATTTT. The encoded protein is CASSMRDLSGNTIYF.

The gene calls are TRBV18 and TRBJ2-3; no clear D. This CDR3 comprises 13 residues. Germline lookup yields CDR1 KGHSH and CDR2 LQKENI. Trimming cost V 6 bases and J 4 bases, with 11 bases left between them. CDR3 coding DNA: TGTGCCAGCTCGCTCTCCCCGGCAGATACGCAGTATTTT. Amino acids: CASSLSPADTQYF. Variable domain in full (rest from reference TRBV18 and TRBJ2-3): NAGVMQNPRHLVRRRGQEARLRCSPMKGHSHVYWYRQLPEEGLKFMVYLQKENIIDESGMPKERFSAEFPKEGPSILRIQQVVRGDSAAYFCASSLSPADTQYFGPGTRLTVL.

This chain connects TRBV5-1 to TRBJ2-1, with 14 bases lining up with TRBD2. This CDR3 has 18 amino acids. After removal of 2 bases from V and 0 bases from J, the junction contained 4 bases not matched to a gene. The germline V gene encodes CDR1 SGHRS and CDR2 YFSETQ. The CDR3 DNA reads TGCGCCAGCAGCTTAGGGACTAGCGGGAGAAGCTCCTACAATGAGCAGTTCTTC. Its protein product is CASSLGTSGRSSYNEQFF.

This chain connects TRBV6-5 to TRBJ2-7; TRBD2 is a possible D gene (5 bases). Trimming cost V 10 bases and J 5 bases, with 12 bases left between them. The germline V gene encodes CDR1 MNHEY and CDR2 SVGAGI. The CDR3 contains 11 residues. The CDR3 loop reads CATQEVDEQYF. The DNA for the CDR3 is TGTGCCACCCAGGAGGTAGACGAGCAGTACTTC.

V gene TRBV6-1 combines with J gene TRBJ1-1; D is uncertain. V shed 7 bases and J shed 1 base, with 13 bases lying between them. The germline gives CDR1 MNHNS, CDR2 SASEGT. The CDR3 has 14 amino acids. For the CDR3, the DNA is TGTGCCAGCATGGCGGCCTACTGGAACACTGAAGCTTTCTTT. It translates to CASMAAYWNTEAFF.

The chain links TRBV6-6 to TRBJ2-7, with a weak D call TRBD1 (6 bases). Per germline, CDR1 MNHNY and CDR2 SVGAGI (reference sequence). The CDR3 runs to 15 residues. Trimming left V 10 bases short and J 0 bases short, with 19 bases between. CDR3 bases: TGTGCCACCTTGGGCCACAGGGAATTCTCCTACGAGCAGTACTTC. It yields the protein CATLGHREFSYEQYF.

The V and J genes are TRBV5-6 and TRBJ2-1; 8 bases map to TRBD1. This CDR3 spans 15 amino acids. V lost 0 bases to trimming and J lost 8 bases; unmatched junction nucleotides: 7. Germline CDR1 and CDR2: SGHDT and YYEEEE. CDR3 loop: CASSLEAGGGDEQFF. The CDR3, as DNA: TGTGCCAGCAGCTTGGAGGCAGGGGGCGGAGATGAGCAGTTCTTC.

The rearrangement uses TRBV5-1 and TRBJ1-2, with TRBD1 identical over 7 bases. The CDR3 is made up of 14 amino acids. The germline CDR1 and CDR2 sequences are SGHRS and YFSETQ. J was trimmed by 3 bases and V by 4 bases; bases with no gene match: 6. DNA for the CDR3: TGCGCCAGCAGCCCGAGGGGGCGCGACTATGGCTACACCTTC. Its translation is CASSPRGRDYGYTF.

V gene TRBV28 combines with J gene TRBJ2-3, with 11 bases matching TRBD2. The CDR3 is 15 amino acids. CDR1 is MDHEN and CDR2 is SYDVKM in the germline V gene. V lost 4 bases, J lost 7 bases, and 7 bases stayed unmatched. The DNA for the CDR3 is TGTGCCAGCAGTTCACTAGCGGGAGTTTCATATACGCAGTATTTT. Amino acid sequence: CASSSLAGVSYTQYF.

The chain uses TRBV19 and TRBJ2-1, with 8 bases matching TRBD1. Looked up from germline, CDR1 is LNHDA and CDR2 is SQIVND (reference sequence). The V segment lost 3 bases and the J segment 4 bases; nucleotides outside the gene matches: 5. There are 15 residues in the CDR3. CDR3 sequence reads: CASSMLGQGYNEQFF. The CDR3 DNA follows: TGTGCCAGTAGTATGCTTGGACAGGGATACAATGAGCAGTTCTTC.

V and J are TRBV5-1 and TRBJ1-2, with D maybe TRBD1 (5 bases). The CDR3 has 15 amino acids. Germline V gene lookup returns CDR1 SGHRS and CDR2 YFSETQ. V lost 0 bases and J lost 5, with 14 bases in between. For the CDR3, the DNA is TGCGCCAGCAGCTTGGATGGGACCGAAAGTTATGGCTACACCTTC. It translates to CASSLDGTESYGYTF. The full variable domain, in which reference TRBV5-1 and TRBJ1-2 provide the parts outside the CDR3, is KAGVTQTPRYLIKTRGQQVTLSCSPISGHRSVSWYQQTPGQGLQFLFEYFSETQRNKGNFPGRFSGRQFSNSRSEMNVSTLELGDSALYLCASSLDGTESYGYTFGSGTRLTVV.

V gene TRBV19 combines with J gene TRBJ2-3; D might be TRBD2 (5 bases). Looked up from germline, CDR1 is LNHDA and CDR2 is SQIVND (reference sequence). CDR3 length equals 14 residues. Trimming shortened V by 7 bases and J by 5 bases, and 16 bases separated the two germline ends. CDR3 sequence: CASTTRGSRDTQYF. CDR3 coding DNA: TGTGCCAGTACAACCCGGGGAAGCCGAGATACGCAGTATTTT.